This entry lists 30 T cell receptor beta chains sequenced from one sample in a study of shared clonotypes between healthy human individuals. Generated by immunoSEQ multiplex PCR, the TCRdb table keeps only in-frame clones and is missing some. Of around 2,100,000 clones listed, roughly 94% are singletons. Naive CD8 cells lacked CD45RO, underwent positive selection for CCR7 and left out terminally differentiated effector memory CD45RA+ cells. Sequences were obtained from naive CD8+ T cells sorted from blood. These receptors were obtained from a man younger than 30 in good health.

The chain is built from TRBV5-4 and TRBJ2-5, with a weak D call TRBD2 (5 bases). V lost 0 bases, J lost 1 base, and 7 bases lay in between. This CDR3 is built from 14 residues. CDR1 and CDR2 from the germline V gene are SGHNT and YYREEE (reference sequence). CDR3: CASSLVLAQETQYF. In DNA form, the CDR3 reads TGTGCCAGCAGCTTGGTCCTAGCCCAAGAGACCCAGTACTTC.

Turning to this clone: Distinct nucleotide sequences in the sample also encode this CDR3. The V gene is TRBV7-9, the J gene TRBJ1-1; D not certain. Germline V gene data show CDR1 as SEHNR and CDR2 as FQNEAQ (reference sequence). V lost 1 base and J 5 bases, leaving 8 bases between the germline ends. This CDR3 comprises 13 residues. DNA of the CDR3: TGTGCCAGCAGCTTAGGGGTGGGGACTGAAGCTTTCTTT. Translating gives CASSLGVGTEAFF. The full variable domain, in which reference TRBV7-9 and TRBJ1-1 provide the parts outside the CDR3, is DTGVSQNPRHKITKRGQNVTFRCDPISEHNRLYWYRQTLGQGPEFLTYFQNEAQLEKSRLLSDRFSAERPKGSFSTLEIQRTEQGDSAMYLCASSLGVGTEAFFGQGTRLTVV.

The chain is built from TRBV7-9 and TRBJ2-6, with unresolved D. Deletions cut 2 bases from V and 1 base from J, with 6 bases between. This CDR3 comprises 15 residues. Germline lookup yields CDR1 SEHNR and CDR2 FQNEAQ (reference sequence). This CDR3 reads CASSLSQSGANVLTF. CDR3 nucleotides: TGTGCCAGCAGCTTATCACAGTCTGGGGCCAACGTCCTGACTTTC.

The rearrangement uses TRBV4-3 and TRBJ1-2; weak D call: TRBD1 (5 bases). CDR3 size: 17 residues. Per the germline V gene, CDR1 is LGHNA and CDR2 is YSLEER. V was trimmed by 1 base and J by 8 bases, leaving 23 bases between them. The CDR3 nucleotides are TGCGCCAGCAGCCAAGTTTTAGGGACCCCCCTCCCGGCCGGCTACACCTTC. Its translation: CASSQVLGTPLPAGYTF.

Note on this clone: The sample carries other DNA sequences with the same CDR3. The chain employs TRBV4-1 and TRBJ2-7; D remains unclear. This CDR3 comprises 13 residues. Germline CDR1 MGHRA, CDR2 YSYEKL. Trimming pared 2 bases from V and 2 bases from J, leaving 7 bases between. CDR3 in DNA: TGCGCCAGCAGCCAAAGTCGAACCTACGAGCAGTACTTC. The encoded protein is CASSQSRTYEQYF.

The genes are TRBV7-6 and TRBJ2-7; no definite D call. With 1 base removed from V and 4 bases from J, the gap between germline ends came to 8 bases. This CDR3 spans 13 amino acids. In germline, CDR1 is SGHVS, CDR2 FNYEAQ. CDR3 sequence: CASSLEWDYEQYF. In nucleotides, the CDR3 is TGTGCCAGCAGCTTAGAATGGGATTACGAGCAGTACTTC.

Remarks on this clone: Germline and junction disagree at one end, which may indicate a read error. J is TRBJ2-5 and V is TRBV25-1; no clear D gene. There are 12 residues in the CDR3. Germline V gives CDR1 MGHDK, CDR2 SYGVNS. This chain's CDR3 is CASSVQGRWINF. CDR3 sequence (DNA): TGTGCCAGCAGTGTACAAGGGCGCTGGATCAACTTC.

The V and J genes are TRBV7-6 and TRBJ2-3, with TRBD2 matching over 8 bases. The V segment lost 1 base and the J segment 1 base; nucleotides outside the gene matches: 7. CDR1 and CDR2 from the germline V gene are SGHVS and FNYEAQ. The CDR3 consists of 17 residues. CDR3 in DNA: TGTGCCAGCAGCTTAGGTTTCGGGGGGGCCGGCACAGATACGCAGTATTTT. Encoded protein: CASSLGFGGAGTDTQYF.

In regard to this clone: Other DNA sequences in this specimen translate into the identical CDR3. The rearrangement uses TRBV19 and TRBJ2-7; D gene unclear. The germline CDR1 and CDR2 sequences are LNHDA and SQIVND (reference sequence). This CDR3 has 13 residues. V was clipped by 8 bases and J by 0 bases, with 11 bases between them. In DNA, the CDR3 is TGTGCCAGTTCAGCAGGACCCTCCTACGAGCAGTACTTC. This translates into CASSAGPSYEQYF.

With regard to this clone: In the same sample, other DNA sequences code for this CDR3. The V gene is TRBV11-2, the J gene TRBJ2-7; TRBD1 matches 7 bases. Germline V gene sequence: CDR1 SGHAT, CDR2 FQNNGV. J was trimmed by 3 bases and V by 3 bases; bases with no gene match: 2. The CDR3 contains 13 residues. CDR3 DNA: TGTGCCAGCAGCTTTGGGACAGTCTACGAGCAGTACTTC. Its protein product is CASSFGTVYEQYF.

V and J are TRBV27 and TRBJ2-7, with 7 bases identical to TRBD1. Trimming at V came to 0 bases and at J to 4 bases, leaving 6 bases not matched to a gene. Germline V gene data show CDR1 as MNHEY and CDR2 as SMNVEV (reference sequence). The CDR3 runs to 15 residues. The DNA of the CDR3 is TGTGCCAGCAGTTTATCGACAGGGACCTTTTACGAGCAGTACTTC. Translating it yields CASSLSTGTFYEQYF.

This CDR3 reads CASSFATGPYEQYF. The CDR3 nucleotides are TGTGCCAGCAGCTTCGCTACCGGGCCCTACGAGCAGTACTTC. J is TRBJ2-7 and V is TRBV5-6; D is undetermined. The germline V and J ends were trimmed by 2 bases and 2 bases, with 11 bases remaining between them. Germline CDR1 and CDR2: SGHDT and YYEEEE. The CDR3 has 14 amino acids.

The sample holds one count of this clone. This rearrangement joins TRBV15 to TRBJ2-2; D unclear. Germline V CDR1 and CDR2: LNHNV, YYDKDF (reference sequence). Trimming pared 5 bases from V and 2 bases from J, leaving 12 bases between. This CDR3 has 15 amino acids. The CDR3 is CATSWPPGNTGELFF. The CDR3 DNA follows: TGTGCCACCAGCTGGCCCCCAGGTAACACCGGGGAGCTGTTTTTT.

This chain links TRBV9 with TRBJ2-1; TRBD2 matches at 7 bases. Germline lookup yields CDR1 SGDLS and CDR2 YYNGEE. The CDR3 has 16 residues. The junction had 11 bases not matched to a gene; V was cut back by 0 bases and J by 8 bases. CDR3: CASSVVGEGRFDEQFF. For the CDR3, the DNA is TGTGCCAGCAGCGTAGTTGGGGAGGGAAGATTCGATGAGCAGTTCTTC.

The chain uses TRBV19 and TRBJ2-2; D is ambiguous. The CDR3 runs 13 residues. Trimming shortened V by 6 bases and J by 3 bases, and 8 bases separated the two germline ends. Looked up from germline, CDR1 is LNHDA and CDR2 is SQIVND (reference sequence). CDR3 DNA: TGTGCCAGTAGCTTCGATTACACCGGGGAGCTGTTTTTT. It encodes CASSFDYTGELFF.

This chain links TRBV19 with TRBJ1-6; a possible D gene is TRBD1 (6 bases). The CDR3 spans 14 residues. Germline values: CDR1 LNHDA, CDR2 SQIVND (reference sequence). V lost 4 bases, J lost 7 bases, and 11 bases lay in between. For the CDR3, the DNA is TGTGCCAGTAGTACCCAGGGGCAGAATTCACCCCTCCACTTT. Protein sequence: CASSTQGQNSPLHF.

The CDR3 here is CASSQKVGGSYEQYF. The CDR3 DNA reads TGCGCCAGCAGCCAGAAAGTGGGAGGGAGCTACGAGCAGTACTTC. This sequence joins TRBV4-1 and TRBJ2-7, with 7 bases matching TRBD2. The germline V gene has CDR1 MGHRA and CDR2 YSYEKL. J was trimmed by 3 bases and V by 3 bases; bases with no gene match: 8. There are 15 residues in the CDR3.

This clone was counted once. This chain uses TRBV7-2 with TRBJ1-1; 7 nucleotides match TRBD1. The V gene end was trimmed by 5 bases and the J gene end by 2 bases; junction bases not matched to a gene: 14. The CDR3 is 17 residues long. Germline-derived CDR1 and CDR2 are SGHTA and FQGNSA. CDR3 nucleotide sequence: TGTGCCAGCAGCGACCCAGGGGGGGACGGTCTTAACACTGAAGCTTTCTTT. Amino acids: CASSDPGGDGLNTEAFF.

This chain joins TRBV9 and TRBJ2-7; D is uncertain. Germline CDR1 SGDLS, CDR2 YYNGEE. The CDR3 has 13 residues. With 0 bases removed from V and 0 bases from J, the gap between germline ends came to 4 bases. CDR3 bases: TGTGCCAGCAGCGTAGATATCTCCTACGAGCAGTACTTC. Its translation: CASSVDISYEQYF.

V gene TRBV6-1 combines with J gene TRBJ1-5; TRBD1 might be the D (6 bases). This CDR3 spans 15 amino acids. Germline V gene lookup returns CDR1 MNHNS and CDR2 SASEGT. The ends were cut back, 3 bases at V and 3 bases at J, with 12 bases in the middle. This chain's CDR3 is CASSDGRGSNQPQHF. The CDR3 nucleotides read TGTGCCAGCAGTGACGGCAGGGGATCCAATCAGCCCCAGCATTTT.

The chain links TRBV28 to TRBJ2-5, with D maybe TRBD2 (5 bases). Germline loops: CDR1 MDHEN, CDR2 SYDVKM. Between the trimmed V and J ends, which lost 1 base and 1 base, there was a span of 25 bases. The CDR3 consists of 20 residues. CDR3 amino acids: CASSLSLSSGARASQETQYF. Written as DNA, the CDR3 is TGTGCCAGCAGTTTATCCCTCTCCTCCGGCGCGAGGGCCTCCCAAGAGACCCAGTACTTC.

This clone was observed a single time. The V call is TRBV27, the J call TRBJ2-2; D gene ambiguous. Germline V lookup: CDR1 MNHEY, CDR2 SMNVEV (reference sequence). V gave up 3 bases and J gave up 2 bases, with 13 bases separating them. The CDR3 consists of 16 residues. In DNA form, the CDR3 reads TGTGCCAGCAGTTTTGGTTCGGCCATAAACACCGGGGAGCTGTTTTTT. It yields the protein CASSFGSAINTGELFF.

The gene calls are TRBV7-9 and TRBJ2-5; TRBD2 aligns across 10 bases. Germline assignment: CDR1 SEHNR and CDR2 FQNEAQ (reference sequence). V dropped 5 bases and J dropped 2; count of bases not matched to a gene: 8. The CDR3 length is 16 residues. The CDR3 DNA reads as TGTGCCAGCAGCGCCCATAGCGGGGGGCCGCAAGAGACCCAGTACTTC. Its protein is CASSAHSGGPQETQYF.

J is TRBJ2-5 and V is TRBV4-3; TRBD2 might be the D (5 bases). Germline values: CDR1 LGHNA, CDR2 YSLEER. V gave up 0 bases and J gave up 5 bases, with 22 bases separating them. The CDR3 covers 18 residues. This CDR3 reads CASSQDLGVVSQRETQYF. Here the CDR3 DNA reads TGCGCCAGCAGCCAAGATTTGGGAGTTGTCTCACAGAGGGAGACCCAGTACTTC.

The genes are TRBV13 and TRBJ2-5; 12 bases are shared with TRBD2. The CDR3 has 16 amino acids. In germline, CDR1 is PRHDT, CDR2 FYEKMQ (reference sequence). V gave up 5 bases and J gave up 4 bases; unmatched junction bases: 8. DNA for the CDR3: TGTGCCAGCAGCACCCGACTAGCGGGAGTGGGAGAGACCCAGTACTTC. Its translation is CASSTRLAGVGETQYF.

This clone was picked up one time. For the CDR3, the DNA is TGTGCCAGCAGCTTCCTCGTACGTGAGCAGTACTTC. This gives the protein CASSFLVREQYF. The chain has TRBV7-2 and TRBJ2-7; D remains unclear. CDR1 SGHTA and CDR2 FQGNSA come from the germline V gene. The CDR3 totals 12 residues. The V end was cut by 3 bases, the J end by 7 bases, with 10 bases between.

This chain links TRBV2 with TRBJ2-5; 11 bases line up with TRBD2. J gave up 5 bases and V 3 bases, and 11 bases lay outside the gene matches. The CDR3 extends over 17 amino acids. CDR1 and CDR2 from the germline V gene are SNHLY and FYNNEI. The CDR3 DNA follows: TGTGCCAGCAGTGATGCTAGCGGGGGGCAAGCGACGGAGACCCAGTACTTC. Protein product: CASSDASGGQATETQYF.

The DNA for the CDR3 is TGCGCCAGCAGCTTTTTCCCGAGGGGGTCTGACGGGGAGCTGTTTTTT. Protein: CASSFFPRGSDGELFF. The chain carries TRBV5-1 and TRBJ2-2; TRBD1 might be the D (6 bases). Per germline, CDR1 SGHRS and CDR2 YFSETQ. Deletions cut 2 bases from V and 7 bases from J, with 18 bases between. There are 16 residues in the CDR3.

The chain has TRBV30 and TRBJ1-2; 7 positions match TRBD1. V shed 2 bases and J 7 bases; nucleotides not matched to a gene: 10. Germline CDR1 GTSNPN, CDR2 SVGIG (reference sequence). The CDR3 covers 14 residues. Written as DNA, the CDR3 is TGTGCCTGGAGTTCACAGGGGAGCGAGGTTGGCTACACCTTC. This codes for CAWSSQGSEVGYTF.

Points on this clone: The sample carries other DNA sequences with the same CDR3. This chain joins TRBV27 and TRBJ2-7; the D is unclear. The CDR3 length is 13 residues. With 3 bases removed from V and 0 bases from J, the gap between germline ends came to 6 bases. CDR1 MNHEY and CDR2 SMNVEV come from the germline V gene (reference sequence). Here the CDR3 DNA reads TGTGCCAGCAGTTTTGCTAGCTCCTACGAGCAGTACTTC. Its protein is CASSFASSYEQYF.